Here is one T cell receptor beta chain with its context. A much bigger clone sits one base away, suggesting this may be a read error. RNA transcripts were the template for amplifying TCR beta CDR3 regions. With the HTBI primer set, the TCR CDR3 went through a first round of RT-PCR. TCRdb analysed the multiplex PCR reads with MiXCR anew, one entry per CDR3 protein. Of hundreds of thousands of distinct CDR3 sequences in the sample, around 20% were seen once. The data were taken from a study of T cells in Graves' hyperthyroidism and ophthalmopathy. Germline V gives CDR1 SGHTA, CDR2 FQGTGA. This CDR3 region has 14 residues.

The sequenced sample consisted of blood. The sequence was collected from a man younger than 45 with Graves' ophthalmopathy. The genes are TRBV7-3 and TRBJ2-1; the match to TRBD1 covers 8 bases. This chain's CDR3 is CASSTGQGLDERFF. As DNA, the CDR3 is TGTGCCAGCAGCACAGGACAGGGTTTGGATGAGCGGTTCTTC.